The T cell receptor (beta chain) under discussion was sequenced for a study of blood T cell repertoires in COVID-19. Turning to the study itself: COVID-19 samples collected from the United States, Italy and Spain covered acute and convalescent phases. Sample material is recorded as cDNA or gDNA derived from T cells, B-cell-depleted T cells, or PBMCs.

Original data processing: It was from reference gene primer amplification that nucleated cell counts were estimated. Repertoires were generated with immunoSEQ multiplex PCR, while TCRdb's copy carries only in-frame clones and drops some. From that table come the V and J calls and clone size; the DNA was used to work out D and trimming. The table shows around 130,000 clones, with approximately 80% occurring only once. CDR3 length: 16 residues. The ends lost 2 bases at V and 3 bases at J; junction bases unmatched: 9. From germline, CDR1 is MDHEN and CDR2 SYDVKM. The chain has TRBV28 and TRBJ1-2; 7 bases line up with TRBD1. Sequences were obtained from peripheral blood. The origin of this receptor is a human donor in a cohort sampled during active COVID-19. CDR3 DNA: TGTGCCAGCAGTTTAGAATACGGACAGGCCCACTATGGCTACACCTTC. Protein sequence: CASSLEYGQAHYGYTF.